These T cell receptor beta chains were read from a single sample in a study of blood T cell repertoires in COVID-19. Libraries were prepared by immunoSEQ multiplex PCR; TCRdb keeps only in-frame clonotypes and omits some of them. Here the sample spans some 200,000 clones, around four fifths being singletons. Input material: peripheral blood. These receptors were obtained from a woman aged 55-75 years who had recovered from COVID-19. Each CDR3 is given with its conserved first and last residue. Each record gives: D gene, J gene, V gene, CDR3 DNA, CDR3 protein. D genes are given only for firm matches.

d_gene: -
j_gene: TRBJ2-5
v_gene: TRBV7-2
CDR3nt: TGTGCCAGCAGCTTTGGGCCGGAGACCCAGTACTTC
CDR3aa: CASSFGPETQYF

d_gene: TRBD1
j_gene: TRBJ1-2
v_gene: TRBV28
CDR3nt: TGTGCCAGCAGTTTAATACAGGGGGCGCGTGGCTACACCTTC
CDR3aa: CASSLIQGARGYTF

d_gene: TRBD1
j_gene: TRBJ1-2
v_gene: TRBV27
CDR3nt: TGTGCCAGCTCCATGGGGGTCGGGACAGGTCATGGCTACACCTTC
CDR3aa: CASSMGVGTGHGYTF

d_gene: TRBD1
j_gene: TRBJ1-6
v_gene: TRBV2
CDR3nt: TGTGCCAGCAGTTCCGGGACAGGGAGTGAGAATTCACCCCTCCACTTT
CDR3aa: CASSSGTGSENSPLHF

d_gene: -
j_gene: TRBJ1-2
v_gene: TRBV2
CDR3nt: TGTGCCAGCAGCCGTATAGCGGCTAACTATGGCTACACCTTC
CDR3aa: CASSRIAANYGYTF

d_gene: -
j_gene: TRBJ1-4
v_gene: TRBV9
CDR3nt: TGTGCCAGCAGCGCCGGACAGCTAACTAATGAAAAACTGTTTTTT
CDR3aa: CASSAGQLTNEKLFF

d_gene: -
j_gene: TRBJ2-2
v_gene: TRBV5-6
CDR3nt: TGTGCCAGCAGCTTATACCGGGGCACCGGGGAGCTGTTTTTT
CDR3aa: CASSLYRGTGELFF

d_gene: -
j_gene: TRBJ2-1
v_gene: TRBV12-3/TRBV12-4
CDR3nt: TGTGCCAGCACCGTACAGGGCCATGAGCAGTTCTTC
CDR3aa: CASTVQGHEQFF

d_gene: TRBD1
j_gene: TRBJ2-2
v_gene: TRBV5-6
CDR3nt: TGTGCCAGCAGCTCAGGACAGGGGGCGAACACCGGGGAGCTGTTTTTT
CDR3aa: CASSSGQGANTGELFF

d_gene: -
j_gene: TRBJ2-7
v_gene: TRBV9
CDR3nt: TGTGCCAGCAGCGTAGGGGATCTAGGACACCTCTACGAGCAGTACTTC
CDR3aa: CASSVGDLGHLYEQYF

d_gene: TRBD1
j_gene: TRBJ2-5
v_gene: TRBV9
CDR3nt: TGTGCCAGCAGCGTACAGGGGGCCGGGGGTGAGACCCAGTACTTC
CDR3aa: CASSVQGAGGETQYF

d_gene: TRBD1
j_gene: TRBJ1-2
v_gene: TRBV4-1
CDR3nt: TGCGCCAGCAGCCAAGTCCAATCCCGGACAGGGGGCGCGAATGGCTACACCTTC
CDR3aa: CASSQVQSRTGGANGYTF

d_gene: TRBD2
j_gene: TRBJ2-1
v_gene: TRBV7-9
CDR3nt: TGTGCCAGCAGCAAAGACGCAGGGAGGGTATACAATGAGCAGTTCTTC
CDR3aa: CASSKDAGRVYNEQFF

d_gene: -
j_gene: TRBJ1-2
v_gene: TRBV18
CDR3nt: TGTGCCAGCTCCGGGGTAGGGACTAACTATGGCTACACCTTC
CDR3aa: CASSGVGTNYGYTF

d_gene: -
j_gene: TRBJ2-3
v_gene: TRBV11-2
CDR3nt: TGTGCCAGCAGCTTAATGTTACGGAGACGCACAGATACGCAGTATTTT
CDR3aa: CASSLMLRRRTDTQYF